These 5 T cell receptor beta chains came from one sample sequenced in a study of regulatory T cells in long-lasting Graves disease. Libraries of TCR beta came from iRepertoire HTBI primers plus Arm-PCR of CDR3 regions. Using its own MiXCR run on the multiplex PCR reads, TCRdb lists one record per CDR3 protein. The sample contains around 470,000 distinct CDR3 sequences, about 14% of which appear only once. Regarding time point: newly diagnosed GD, antithyroid drugs for less than 3 months. There was RNA extracted from PBMCs, and the TCR library was made from it. Separately, the same data were catalogued under a study of T cells in Graves' hyperthyroidism and ophthalmopathy.

Source: peripheral blood mononuclear cells (PBMCs), taken at new diagnosis, from a patient treated with antithyroid drugs. The receptor set was obtained from a woman aged 50 to 60 with Graves disease.

This clonotype was counted at least ten times. The genes are TRBV7-8 and TRBJ1-1; no definite D call. CDR1 and CDR2 from the germline V gene are SGHVS and FQNEAQ. This CDR3 region has 14 residues. The germline V and J ends were trimmed by 1 base and 1 base, with 7 bases remaining between them. The CDR3 loop reads CASSLVSENTEAFF. The CDR3 DNA sequence: TGTGCCAGCAGCTTAGTCTCGGAGAACACTGAAGCTTTCTTT.

V usage is TRBV2 and J usage is TRBJ2-1; TRBD2 matches 7 bases. Trimming cost V 7 bases and J 4 bases; bases outside gene matches: 10. CDR1 and CDR2 from the germline V gene are SNHLY and FYNNEI. This CDR3 contains 15 residues. The CDR3 DNA sequence: TGTGCCAGCACAGCATTAGCGGGCCTTTACAATGAGCAGTTCTTC. This codes for CASTALAGLYNEQFF.

This clonotype was seen many times. The V gene is TRBV28, the J gene TRBJ2-1, with TRBD2 matching over 7 bases. CDR1 MDHEN and CDR2 SYDVKM come from the germline V gene. V was clipped by 5 bases and J by 4 bases; unmatched bases: 5. There are 14 residues in the CDR3. In DNA form, the CDR3 reads TGTGCCAGCAGTCGACTAGCTGCTTACAATGAGCAGTTCTTC. This codes for CASSRLAAYNEQFF.

This clonotype was seen at least ten times. The chain joins TRBV30 to TRBJ2-2; 11 nucleotides line up with TRBD1. Germline lookup yields CDR1 GTSNPN and CDR2 SVGIG (reference sequence). The ends lost 2 bases at V and 5 bases at J; junction bases unmatched: 4. The CDR3 covers 15 residues. CDR3 DNA: TGTGCCTGGAGTACCGGGACAGGGGGAACCGGGGAGCTGTTTTTT. Translating it yields CAWSTGTGGTGELFF. Supplemented by reference TRBV30 and TRBJ2-2, the full variable domain reads SQTIHQWPATLVQPVGSPLSLECTVEGTSNPNLYWYRQAAGRGLQLLFYSVGIGQISSEVPQNLSASRPQDRQFILSSKKLLLSDSGFYLCAWSTGTGGTGELFFGEGSRLTVL.

This clonotype was observed a handful of times. The V call is TRBV27, the J call TRBJ2-5; 10 nucleotides match TRBD1. This CDR3 spans 15 amino acids. The V gene's germline CDR1 is MNHEY and CDR2 SMNVEV (reference sequence). V trimming: 5 bases; J trimming: 4 bases; junction bases outside the gene matches: 7. The CDR3 sequence is CASSRLRDRGETQYF. As DNA, the CDR3 is TGTGCCAGCAGTCGTCTTCGGGACAGGGGAGAGACCCAGTACTTC.